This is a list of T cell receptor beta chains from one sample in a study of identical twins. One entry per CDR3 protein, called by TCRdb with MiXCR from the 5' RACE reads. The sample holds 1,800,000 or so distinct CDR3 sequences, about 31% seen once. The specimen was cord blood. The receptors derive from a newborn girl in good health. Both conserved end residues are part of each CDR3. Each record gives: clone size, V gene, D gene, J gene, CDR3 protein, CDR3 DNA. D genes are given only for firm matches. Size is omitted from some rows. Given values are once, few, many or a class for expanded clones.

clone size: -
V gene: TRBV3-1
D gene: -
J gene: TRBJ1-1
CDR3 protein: CASSQLGSVDTEAFF
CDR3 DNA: TGTGCCAGCAGCCAGCTCGGATCAGTTGACACTGAAGCTTTCTTT

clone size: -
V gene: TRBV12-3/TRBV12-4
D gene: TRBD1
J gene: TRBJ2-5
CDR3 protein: CASSGGQGYWTQYF
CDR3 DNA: TGTGCCAGCAGCGGGGGACAGGGTTATTGGACCCAGTACTTC

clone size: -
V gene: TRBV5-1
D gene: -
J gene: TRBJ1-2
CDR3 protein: CASSPDSPYYGYTF
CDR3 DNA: TGCGCCAGCAGCCCCGACAGTCCCTACTATGGCTACACCTTC

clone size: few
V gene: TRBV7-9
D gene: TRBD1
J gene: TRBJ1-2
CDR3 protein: CASSSSTGQANYGYTF
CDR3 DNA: TGTGCCAGCAGCTCTAGTACGGGACAGGCTAACTATGGCTACACCTTC

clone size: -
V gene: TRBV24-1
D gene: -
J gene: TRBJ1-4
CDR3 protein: CATSGPPGDEKLFF
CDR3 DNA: TGTGCCACCAGTGGGCCACCAGGGGATGAAAAACTGTTTTTT

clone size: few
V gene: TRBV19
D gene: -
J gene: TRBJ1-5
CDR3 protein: CASSILPGGSNQPQHF
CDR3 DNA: TGTGCCAGTAGTATCCTGCCGGGGGGTAGCAATCAGCCCCAGCATTTT

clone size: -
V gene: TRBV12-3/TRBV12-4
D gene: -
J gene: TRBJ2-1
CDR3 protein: CASTGLPYNEQFF
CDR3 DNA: TGTGCCTCCACAGGGCTACCGTACAATGAGCAGTTCTTC

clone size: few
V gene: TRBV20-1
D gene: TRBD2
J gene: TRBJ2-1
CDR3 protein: CSASASGRVHEQFF
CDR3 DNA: TGCAGTGCCTCTGCTAGCGGGAGGGTACATGAGCAGTTCTTC

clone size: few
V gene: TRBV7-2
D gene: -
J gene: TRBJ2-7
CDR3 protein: CASSLVVVIASHEQYF
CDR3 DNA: TGTGCCAGCAGCTTAGTCGTTGTCATAGCGAGCCACGAGCAGTACTTC

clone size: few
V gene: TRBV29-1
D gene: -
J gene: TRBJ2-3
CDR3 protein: CSVEGGSRTDTQYF
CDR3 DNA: TGCAGCGTTGAAGGTGGGAGCCGGACAGATACGCAGTATTTT

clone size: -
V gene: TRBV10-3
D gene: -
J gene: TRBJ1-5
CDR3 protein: CAISDPTGSEMDQPQHF
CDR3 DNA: TGTGCCATCAGTGACCCGACAGGATCAGAGATGGATCAGCCCCAGCATTTT

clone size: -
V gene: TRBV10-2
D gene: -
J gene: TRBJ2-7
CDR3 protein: CASTGSGEQYF
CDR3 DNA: TGCGCCAGCACAGGGTCGGGCGAGCAGTACTTC

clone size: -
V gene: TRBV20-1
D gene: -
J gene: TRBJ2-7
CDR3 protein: CSAGVGNRSPAHEQYF
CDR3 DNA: TGCAGTGCTGGAGTGGGGAATAGAAGTCCAGCGCACGAGCAGTACTTC

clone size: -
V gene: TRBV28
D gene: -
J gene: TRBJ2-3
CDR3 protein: CASSLPTSLTDTQYF
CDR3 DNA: TGTGCCAGCAGTTTGCCCACCTCCCTCACAGATACGCAGTATTTT

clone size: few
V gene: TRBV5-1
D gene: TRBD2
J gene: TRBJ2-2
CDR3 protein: CASSPGLADTGELFF
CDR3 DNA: TGCGCCAGCAGCCCGGGACTAGCCGATACCGGGGAGCTGTTTTTT

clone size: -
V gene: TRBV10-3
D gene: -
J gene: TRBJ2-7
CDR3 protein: CAISEGTKRDEQYF
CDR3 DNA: TGTGCCATCAGTGAGGGGACAAAACGGGACGAGCAGTACTTC

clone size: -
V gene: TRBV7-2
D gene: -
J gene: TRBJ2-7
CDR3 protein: CASSFRGGGASYEQYF
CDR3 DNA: TGTGCCAGCAGTTTTAGGGGCGGCGGGGCGTCCTACGAGCAGTACTTC

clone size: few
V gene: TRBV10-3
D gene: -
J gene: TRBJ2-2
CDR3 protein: CAISGGVQGTGELFF
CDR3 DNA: TGTGCCATCAGTGGTGGGGTCCAGGGCACCGGGGAGCTGTTTTTT

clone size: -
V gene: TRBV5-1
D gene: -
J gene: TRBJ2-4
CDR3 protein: CASSGGTFLAKNIQYF
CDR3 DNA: TGCGCCAGCAGCGGGGGGACATTCCTAGCCAAAAACATTCAGTACTTC

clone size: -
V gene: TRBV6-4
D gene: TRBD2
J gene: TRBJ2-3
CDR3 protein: CASSDASGGTDTQYF
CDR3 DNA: TGTGCCAGCAGTGACGCTAGCGGGGGCACAGATACGCAGTATTTT

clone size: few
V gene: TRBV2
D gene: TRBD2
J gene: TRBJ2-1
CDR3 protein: CASSELASGRSSSYNEQFF
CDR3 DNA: TGTGCCAGCAGTGAATTGGCTAGCGGGAGGTCAAGCTCCTACAATGAGCAGTTCTTC

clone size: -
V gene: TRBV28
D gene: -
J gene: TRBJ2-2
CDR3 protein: CASSLTHGTANTGELFF
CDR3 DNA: TGTGCCAGCAGTTTAACCCACGGGACCGCGAACACCGGGGAGCTGTTTTTT

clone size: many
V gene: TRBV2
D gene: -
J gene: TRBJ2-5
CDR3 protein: CASSWSKTGQETQYF
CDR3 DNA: TGTGCCAGCAGTTGGAGTAAGACAGGTCAAGAGACCCAGTACTTC

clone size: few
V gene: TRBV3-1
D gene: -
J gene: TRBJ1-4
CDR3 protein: CASSQGVGGGEKLFF
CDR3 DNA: TGTGCCAGCAGCCAAGGGGTAGGAGGGGGAGAAAAACTGTTTTTT

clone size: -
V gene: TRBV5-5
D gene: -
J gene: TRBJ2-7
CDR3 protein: CASSSHLGTYEQYF
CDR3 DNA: TGTGCCAGCAGCTCCCACCTAGGGACCTACGAGCAGTACTTC

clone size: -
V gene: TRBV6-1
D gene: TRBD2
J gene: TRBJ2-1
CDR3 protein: CTSSEDRGGAINEQFF
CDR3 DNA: TGTACCAGCAGTGAAGATCGCGGGGGGGCAATCAATGAGCAGTTCTTC

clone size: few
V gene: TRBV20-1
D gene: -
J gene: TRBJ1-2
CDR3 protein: CSARRRVEYGYTF
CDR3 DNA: TGCAGTGCTAGACGGAGGGTTGAGTATGGCTACACCTTC

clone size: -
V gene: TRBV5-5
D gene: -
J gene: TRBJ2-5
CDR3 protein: CASTFYPARGETQYF
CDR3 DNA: TGTGCCAGCACCTTCTACCCGGCGCGTGGGGAGACCCAGTACTTC

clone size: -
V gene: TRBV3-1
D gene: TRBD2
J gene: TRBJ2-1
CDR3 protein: CASSTLGGTSGRNEQFF
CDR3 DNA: TGTGCCAGCAGCACCCTCGGAGGGACTAGCGGGAGAAATGAGCAGTTCTTC

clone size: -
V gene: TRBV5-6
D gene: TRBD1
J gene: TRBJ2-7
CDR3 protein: CASRRQGRLYDEQYF
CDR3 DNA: TGTGCCAGCAGACGACAGGGGCGTCTCTACGACGAGCAGTACTTC

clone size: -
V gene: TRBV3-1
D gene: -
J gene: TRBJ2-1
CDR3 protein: CASSQRSRLRFNEQFF
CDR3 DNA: TGTGCCAGCAGCCAACGGTCTAGGCTTAGATTCAATGAGCAGTTCTTC

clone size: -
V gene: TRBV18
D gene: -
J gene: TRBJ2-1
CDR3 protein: CASSPFEGAYEQFF
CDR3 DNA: TGTGCCAGCTCACCATTCGAGGGAGCCTACGAGCAGTTCTTC

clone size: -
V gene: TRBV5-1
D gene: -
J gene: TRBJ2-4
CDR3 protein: CASSPREREAKNIQYF
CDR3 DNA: TGCGCCAGCAGCCCTCGAGAGAGAGAAGCCAAAAACATTCAGTACTTC

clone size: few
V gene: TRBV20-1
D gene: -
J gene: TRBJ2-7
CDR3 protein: CSATSRDTYEQYF
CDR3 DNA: TGCAGTGCTACTTCCCGGGACACCTACGAGCAGTACTTC

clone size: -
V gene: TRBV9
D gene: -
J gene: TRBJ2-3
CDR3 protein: CATTHSMDTQYF
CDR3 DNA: TGTGCCACTACCCACTCCATGGATACGCAGTATTTT

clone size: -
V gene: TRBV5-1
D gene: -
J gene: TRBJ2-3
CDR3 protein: CASSARLVRTDTQYF
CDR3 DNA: TGCGCCAGCAGCGCCAGACTAGTCCGCACAGATACGCAGTATTTT

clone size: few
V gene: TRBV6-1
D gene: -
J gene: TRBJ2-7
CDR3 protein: CASSENRPGLRAYEQYF
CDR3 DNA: TGTGCCAGCAGTGAGAACAGACCGGGACTCCGGGCCTACGAGCAGTACTTC

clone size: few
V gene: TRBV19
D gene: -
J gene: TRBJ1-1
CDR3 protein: CASRRRDLNTEAFF
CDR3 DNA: TGTGCCAGTAGGCGCAGAGACCTGAACACTGAAGCTTTCTTT

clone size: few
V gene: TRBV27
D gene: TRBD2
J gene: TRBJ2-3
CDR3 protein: CASSLTSGTDTRYF
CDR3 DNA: TGTGCCAGCAGTTTAACTAGCGGGACAGATACGCGGTATTTT

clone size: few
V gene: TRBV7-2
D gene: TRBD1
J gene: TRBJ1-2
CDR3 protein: CASSLVPGQGAYYGYTF
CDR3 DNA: TGTGCCAGCAGCTTAGTACCGGGACAGGGGGCCTACTATGGCTACACCTTC